Reported below is one T cell receptor beta chain. These data come from a study of blood T cell repertoires in COVID-19. Across the whole study: Some COVID-19 samples were acute and others convalescent; all came from the United States, Italy and Spain. T cells, B-cell-depleted T cells, or PBMCs provided the cDNA or gDNA that served as material.

The CDR3 runs to 13 residues. Germline V CDR1 and CDR2: MNHEY, SVGAGI. V shed 6 bases and J shed 5 bases, with 13 bases lying between them. Original methodology: Estimation of nucleated cell counts was performed using reference gene primer amplification. Some clones are missing from TCRdb's copy, which holds only in-frame ones; the method was immunoSEQ multiplex PCR. The V and J calls and clone size come from that table; D and trimming were worked out from the DNA. In the table there are 300,000 or so clones, about nine tenths of which are singletons. J is TRBJ2-5 and V is TRBV6-5, with D uncertain. Sequences were obtained from peripheral blood. This receptor was identified in a woman in her twenties or thirties who had recovered from COVID-19. The CDR3, as DNA: TGTGCCAGCAGGACACAACGTGTGGAGACCCAGTACTTC. This encodes CASRTQRVETQYF.